Shown below are 20 T cell receptor beta chains from a single sample sequenced in a study of blood T cell repertoires in COVID-19 (dated by TCRdb to the early 2020s). Library preparation employed the immunoSEQ multiplex PCR assay. TCRdb retrieved this table from immuneACCESS and kept in-frame rearrangements only. Not all clones are present; in checked studies, unresolved V genes account for under half, and no reason is known for the remainder. The sample data list 250,000 or so clones, and about 89% of these were observed just once. Less than 1% of the sample is in the top ten clones. Source material: peripheral blood. The origin of the receptors is a woman between 35 and 50 years old who had recovered from COVID-19.

Points on this clone: Other DNA variants within this sample encode the same CDR3. The chain carries TRBV18 and TRBJ2-7, with TRBD1 matching over 9 bases. Germline V gives CDR1 KGHSH, CDR2 LQKENI. V was pared by 3 bases and J by 3 bases, with 0 bases of the junction left unmatched. The CDR3 loop spans 13 amino acids. The CDR3 loop is CASSPTGGYEQYF. In DNA, the CDR3 is TGTGCCAGCTCACCGACAGGGGGCTACGAGCAGTACTTC.

The chain links TRBV9 to TRBJ2-1, with 9 bases identical to TRBD2. The CDR3 runs 20 residues. Trimming removed 0 bases from V and 0 bases from J; junction bases left unmatched: 13. Germline V gene data show CDR1 as SGDLS and CDR2 as YYNGEE. CDR3 in DNA: TGTGCCAGCAGCGTAGCCGCTAGCGGGGCCCCTCCCAGCTCCTACAATGAGCAGTTCTTC. This translates into CASSVAASGAPPSSYNEQFF.

CDR3 bases: TGTGCCAGCAGCCAAGATTGGGGACAGGGGTCCCGGGGCCTCTCAGGGGAGACCCAGTACTTC. This translates into CASSQDWGQGSRGLSGETQYF. The chain carries TRBV3-1 (or the pseudogene TRBV3-2) and TRBJ2-5, with 10 bases aligning to TRBD1. The CDR3 loop spans 21 amino acids. CDR1 LGHDT and CDR2 YNNKEL come from the germline V gene (reference sequence). Trimming at V came to 0 bases and at J to 5 bases, leaving 21 bases not matched to a gene.

The chain couples TRBV27 to TRBJ2-7; a possible D gene is TRBD2 (6 bases). The V end lost 6 bases, the J end lost 1 base, and 19 bases lay between the germline ends. CDR3 size: 16 residues. Germline assignment: CDR1 MNHEY and CDR2 SMNVEV (reference sequence). DNA for the CDR3: TGTGCCAGCAGCCTGCGGGGTTCGGTAGTATCCTACGAGCAGTACTTC. This sequence encodes CASSLRGSVVSYEQYF.

V is TRBV6-5 and J is TRBJ2-2; tentatively, D is TRBD2 (6 bases). CDR1 and CDR2 from the germline V gene are MNHEY and SVGAGI. The CDR3 sequence is 13 residues long. Trimming shortened V by 6 bases and J by 8 bases, and 13 bases separated the two germline ends. The CDR3 sequence: CASRVREGGELFF. CDR3 nucleotides: TGTGCCAGCAGAGTGCGGGAAGGGGGGGAGCTGTTTTTT.

This chain uses TRBV7-9 with TRBJ2-7; 13 bases are shared with TRBD2. The CDR3 runs to 15 residues. Trimming removed 5 bases from V and 6 bases from J; junction bases left unmatched: 7. CDR1 SEHNR and CDR2 FQNEAQ come from the germline V gene (reference sequence). CDR3 residues: CASSLGLAGSFEQYF. DNA for the CDR3: TGTGCCAGCAGCCTGGGACTAGCGGGAAGTTTCGAGCAGTACTTC.

The chain has TRBV6-2 or TRBV6-3 and TRBJ2-7; D possibly corresponds to TRBD2 (5 bases). This CDR3 spans 13 amino acids. V lost 2 bases and J 2 bases, leaving 7 bases between the germline ends. The V gene's germline CDR1 is MNHEY and CDR2 SVGEGT. CDR3 amino acids: CASSYAGAYEQYF. In DNA form, the CDR3 reads TGTGCCAGCAGTTACGCGGGTGCCTACGAGCAGTACTTC.

The chain is built from TRBV6-5 and TRBJ2-2, with D unresolved. CDR1 and CDR2 from the germline V gene are MNHEY and SVGAGI. The germline V and J ends were trimmed by 2 bases and 4 bases, with 14 bases remaining between them. CDR3 size: 16 residues. CDR3 sequence reads: CASSYHGRVLTGELFF. DNA for the CDR3: TGTGCCAGCAGTTACCACGGCCGGGTTCTCACCGGGGAGCTGTTTTTT.

The gene calls are TRBV3-1 (or the pseudogene TRBV3-2) and TRBJ1-6, with D perhaps TRBD1 (6 bases). The V gene lost 0 bases and the J gene lost 13 bases, with 10 bases spanning the gap. Germline-derived CDR1 and CDR2 are LGHDT and YNNKEL (reference sequence). The CDR3 runs to 13 residues. The CDR3 is CASSQEAGAPLHF. The CDR3 nucleotides are TGTGCCAGCAGCCAAGAGGCAGGGGCCCCCCTCCACTTT.

This clone was seen a few times. The genes are TRBV4-2 and TRBJ1-1; D remains ambiguous. V was trimmed by 1 base and J by 1 base, leaving 7 bases between them. CDR1 and CDR2 (germline): LGHNA, YNFKEQ. The CDR3 sequence is 14 residues long. The CDR3 sequence is CASSQVSQNTEAFF. The CDR3 bases are TGTGCCAGCAGCCAAGTTTCACAGAACACTGAAGCTTTCTTT.

This chain connects TRBV24-1 to TRBJ2-3; the match to TRBD2 covers 7 bases. Germline lookup yields CDR1 KGHDR and CDR2 SFDVKD. Trimming cost V 9 bases and J 5 bases; bases outside gene matches: 10. The CDR3 consists of 14 residues. CDR3 loop: CATALGGREDTQYF. In DNA, the CDR3 is TGTGCCACCGCTCTGGGAGGGCGGGAAGATACGCAGTATTTT.

J is TRBJ2-7 and V is TRBV11-3; 7 bases are shared with TRBD2. After removal of 5 bases from V and 6 bases from J, the junction contained 10 bases not matched to a gene. Per germline, CDR1 SGHNT and CDR2 YENEEA. The CDR3 totals 14 residues. This CDR3 reads CASSPGGGPREQYF. The CDR3 coding sequence is TGTGCCAGCAGCCCGGGGGGAGGGCCGCGCGAGCAGTACTTC.

The CDR3 DNA follows: TGTGCCAGCTCACCAACCGCCTCGAGGGCAGGCTGGACTGAAGCTTTCTTT. This codes for CASSPTASRAGWTEAFF. This sequence joins TRBV18 and TRBJ1-1; D not certain. The CDR3 has 17 residues. CDR1 KGHSH and CDR2 LQKENI come from the germline V gene. V was trimmed by 2 bases and J by 5 bases, leaving 21 bases between them.

This chain uses TRBV5-1 with TRBJ2-2; 13 positions agree with TRBD2. The CDR3 spans 15 residues. V was clipped by 5 bases and J by 8 bases; unmatched bases: 6. The V gene's germline CDR1 is SGHRS and CDR2 YFSETQ. As DNA, the CDR3 is TGCGCCAGCAGTCAGGGGACTAGCGGGAATGGGGAGCTGTTTTTT. Translating it yields CASSQGTSGNGELFF.

This chain connects TRBV5-1 to TRBJ2-3; 8 bases match TRBD1. Germline CDR1 reads SGHRS; CDR2 reads YFSETQ. The CDR3 covers 15 residues. Losses at the gene ends were 0 bases for V and 1 base for J; bases not matched to a gene: 1. CDR3 sequence reads: CASSLGQGRTDTQYF. In DNA form, the CDR3 reads TGCGCCAGCAGCTTGGGACAGGGGCGCACAGATACGCAGTATTTT.

This chain uses TRBV28 with TRBJ2-3, with 12 bases aligning to TRBD2. The CDR3 consists of 16 residues. CDR1 and CDR2 from the germline V gene are MDHEN and SYDVKM. Trimming cost V 6 bases and J 4 bases; bases outside gene matches: 8. CDR3 protein: CASRFPGLAGSDTQYF. CDR3 coding DNA: TGTGCCAGCAGGTTTCCGGGACTAGCGGGCTCAGATACGCAGTATTTT.

The V and J genes are TRBV4-1 and TRBJ2-1; D may be TRBD1 (7 bases). Between the trimmed V and J ends, which lost 0 bases and 6 bases, there was a span of 12 bases. This CDR3 comprises 15 residues. Germline V gives CDR1 MGHRA, CDR2 YSYEKL. The CDR3 DNA reads TGCGCCAGCAGCCAAGACAGGGGGGCCTTCAATGAGCAGTTCTTC. Translating gives CASSQDRGAFNEQFF.

V gene TRBV19 combines with J gene TRBJ1-1; D ambiguous. The CDR3 is made up of 12 amino acids. V was cut by 3 bases and J by 10 bases, with 12 bases left in between. Per germline, CDR1 LNHDA and CDR2 SQIVND (reference sequence). The CDR3, as DNA: TGTGCCAGTAGTATGAGGGAAGGGTTAGCTTTCTTT. Translated: CASSMREGLAFF.

The V call is TRBV28, the J call TRBJ2-7; 7 bases fit TRBD2. Germline V gene data show CDR1 as MDHEN and CDR2 as SYDVKM. The CDR3 is made up of 18 amino acids. The V segment lost 5 bases and the J segment 3 bases; nucleotides outside the gene matches: 19. CDR3 bases: TGTGCCAGCAGTCCCCCTAAGCCTAGCGGAGGCGGTTTCTACGAGCAGTACTTC. It codes for CASSPPKPSGGGFYEQYF.

The chain uses TRBV28 and TRBJ1-2; 7 bases are shared with TRBD1. Germline assignment: CDR1 MDHEN and CDR2 SYDVKM. The CDR3 length is 15 residues. V gave up 6 bases and J gave up 0 bases; unmatched junction bases: 7. CDR3 in DNA: TGTGCCAGCAGCGAGACAGGGCGTACTAACTATGGCTACACCTTC. This sequence encodes CASSETGRTNYGYTF.